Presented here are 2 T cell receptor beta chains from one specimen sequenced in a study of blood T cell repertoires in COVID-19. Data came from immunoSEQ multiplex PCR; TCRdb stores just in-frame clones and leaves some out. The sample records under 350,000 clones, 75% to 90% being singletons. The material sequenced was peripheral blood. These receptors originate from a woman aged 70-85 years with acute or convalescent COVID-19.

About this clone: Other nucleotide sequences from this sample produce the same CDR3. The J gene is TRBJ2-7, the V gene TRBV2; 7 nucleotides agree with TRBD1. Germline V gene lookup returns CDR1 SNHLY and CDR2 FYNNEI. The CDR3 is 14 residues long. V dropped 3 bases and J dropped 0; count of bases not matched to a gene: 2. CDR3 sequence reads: CASSETGSSYEQYF. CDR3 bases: TGTGCCAGCAGTGAGACAGGGAGCTCCTACGAGCAGTACTTC.

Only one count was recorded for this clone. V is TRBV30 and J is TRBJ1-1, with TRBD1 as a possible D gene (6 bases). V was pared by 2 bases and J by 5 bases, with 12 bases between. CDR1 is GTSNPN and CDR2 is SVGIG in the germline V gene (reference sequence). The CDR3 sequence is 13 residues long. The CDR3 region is CAWSSYRATEAFF. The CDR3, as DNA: TGTGCCTGGAGTTCCTACAGGGCTACTGAAGCTTTCTTT.